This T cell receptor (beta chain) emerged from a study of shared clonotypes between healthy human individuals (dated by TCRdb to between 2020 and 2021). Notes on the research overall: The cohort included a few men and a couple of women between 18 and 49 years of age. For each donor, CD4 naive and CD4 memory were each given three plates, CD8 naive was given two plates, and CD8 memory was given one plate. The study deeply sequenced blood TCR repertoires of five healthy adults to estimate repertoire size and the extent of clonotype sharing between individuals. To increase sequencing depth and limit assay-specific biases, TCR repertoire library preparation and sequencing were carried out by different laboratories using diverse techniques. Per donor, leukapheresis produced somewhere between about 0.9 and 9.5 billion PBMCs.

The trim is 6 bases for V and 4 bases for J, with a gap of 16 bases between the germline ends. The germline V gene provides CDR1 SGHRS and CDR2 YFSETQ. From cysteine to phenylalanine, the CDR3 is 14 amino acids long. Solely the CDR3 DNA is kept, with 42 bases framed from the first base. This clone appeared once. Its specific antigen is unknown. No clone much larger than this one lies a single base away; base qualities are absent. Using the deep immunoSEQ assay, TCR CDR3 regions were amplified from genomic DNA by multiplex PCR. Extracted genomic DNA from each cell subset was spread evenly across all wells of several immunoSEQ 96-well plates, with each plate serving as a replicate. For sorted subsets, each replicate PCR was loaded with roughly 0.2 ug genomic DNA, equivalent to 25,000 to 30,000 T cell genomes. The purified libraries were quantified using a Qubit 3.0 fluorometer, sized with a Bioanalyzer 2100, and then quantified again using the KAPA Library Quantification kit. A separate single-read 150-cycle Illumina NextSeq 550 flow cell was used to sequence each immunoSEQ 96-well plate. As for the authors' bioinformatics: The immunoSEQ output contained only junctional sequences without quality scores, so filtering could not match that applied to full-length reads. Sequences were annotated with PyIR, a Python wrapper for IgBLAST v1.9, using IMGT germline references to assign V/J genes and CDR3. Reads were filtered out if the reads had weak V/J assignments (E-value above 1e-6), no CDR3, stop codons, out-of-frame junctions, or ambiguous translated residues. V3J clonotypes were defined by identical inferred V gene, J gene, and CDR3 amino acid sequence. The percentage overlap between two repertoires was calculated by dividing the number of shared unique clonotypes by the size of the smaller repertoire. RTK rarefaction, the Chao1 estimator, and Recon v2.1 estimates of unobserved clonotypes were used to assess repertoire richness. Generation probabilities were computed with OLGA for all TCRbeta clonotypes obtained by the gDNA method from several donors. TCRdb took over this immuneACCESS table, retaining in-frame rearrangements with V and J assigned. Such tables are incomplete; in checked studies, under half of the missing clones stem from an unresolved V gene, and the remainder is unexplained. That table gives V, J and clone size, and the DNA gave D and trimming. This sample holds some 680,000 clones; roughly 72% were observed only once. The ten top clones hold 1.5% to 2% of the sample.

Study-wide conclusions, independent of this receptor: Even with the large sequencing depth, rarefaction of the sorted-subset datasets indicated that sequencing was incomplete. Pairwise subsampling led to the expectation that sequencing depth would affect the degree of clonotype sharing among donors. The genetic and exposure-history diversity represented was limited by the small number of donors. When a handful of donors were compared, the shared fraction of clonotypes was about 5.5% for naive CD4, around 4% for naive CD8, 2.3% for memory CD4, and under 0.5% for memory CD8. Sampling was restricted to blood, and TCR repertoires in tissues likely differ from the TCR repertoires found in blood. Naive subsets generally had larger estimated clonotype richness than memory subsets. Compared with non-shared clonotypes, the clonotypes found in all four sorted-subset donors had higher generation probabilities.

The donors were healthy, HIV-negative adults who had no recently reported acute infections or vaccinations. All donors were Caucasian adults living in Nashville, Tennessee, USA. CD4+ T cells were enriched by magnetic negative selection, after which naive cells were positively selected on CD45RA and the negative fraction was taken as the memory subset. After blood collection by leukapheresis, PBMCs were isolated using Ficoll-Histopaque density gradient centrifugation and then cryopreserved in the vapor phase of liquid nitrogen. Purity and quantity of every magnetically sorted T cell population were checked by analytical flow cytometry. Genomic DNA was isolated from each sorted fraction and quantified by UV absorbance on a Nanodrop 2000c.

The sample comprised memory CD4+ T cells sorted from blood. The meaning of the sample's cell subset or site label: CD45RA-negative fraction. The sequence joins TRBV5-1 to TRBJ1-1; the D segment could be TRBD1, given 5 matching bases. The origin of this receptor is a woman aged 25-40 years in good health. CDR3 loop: CASNVGVGTTEAFF. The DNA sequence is TGCGCCAGCAACGTCGGGGTCGGGACCACTGAAGCTTTCTTT.